Listed below are T cell receptor beta chains from one sample, sequenced in a study of Ad26.COV2.S vaccination and SARS-CoV-2 variants. Assay: immunoSEQ multiplex PCR; the TCRdb copy retains only in-frame clones and omits some. The repertoire holds 75,000 to 100,000 clones, with around 82% as singletons. This specimen consisted of peripheral blood, obtained after recovery from COVID-19. These receptors were obtained from a human donor who had recovered from COVID-19. The CDR3 runs from the conserved cysteine through the conserved F or W. The D gene is left open where the match is weak. Size is omitted from some rows. Given values are once, few, many or a class for expanded clones.

V gene: TRBV7-3
J gene: TRBJ2-1
clone size: .
D gene: TRBD2
CDR3 protein: CASKGVDGLAVNNEQFF
CDR3 DNA: TGTGCCAGCAAGGGGGTGGACGGACTAGCGGTAAACAATGAGCAGTTCTTC

V gene: TRBV15
J gene: TRBJ1-1
clone size: few
D gene: .
CDR3 protein: CATGPRIGQPRSDEAFF
CDR3 DNA: TGTGCCACCGGCCCCCGGATAGGACAGCCTCGAAGTGACGAAGCTTTCTTT

V gene: TRBV28
J gene: TRBJ1-2
clone size: .
D gene: .
CDR3 protein: CASSPPGGGGYTF
CDR3 DNA: TGTGCCAGCAGTCCTCCAGGAGGAGGTGGCTACACCTTC

V gene: TRBV28
J gene: TRBJ2-3
clone size: once
D gene: TRBD2
CDR3 protein: CASSLGLAGNTQYF
CDR3 DNA: TGTGCCAGCAGTTTAGGGCTAGCGGGAAATACGCAGTATTTT

V gene: TRBV3-1/TRBV3-2
J gene: TRBJ2-3
clone size: .
D gene: .
CDR3 protein: CASGRLTTHTQYF
CDR3 DNA: TGTGCCAGCGGGCGATTGACCACACATACGCAGTATTTT

V gene: TRBV4-2
J gene: TRBJ2-2
clone size: .
D gene: .
CDR3 protein: CASSQGQGSGELFF
CDR3 DNA: TGTGCCAGCAGCCAAGGGCAGGGGTCCGGGGAGCTGTTTTTT

V gene: TRBV6-4
J gene: TRBJ1-6
clone size: .
D gene: TRBD1
CDR3 protein: CASSRTGRDSPLHF
CDR3 DNA: TGTGCCAGCAGTAGGACAGGGAGAGATTCACCCCTCCACTTT

V gene: TRBV28
J gene: TRBJ1-1
clone size: .
D gene: .
CDR3 protein: CASSSLSMGGAFF
CDR3 DNA: TGTGCCAGCAGTTCCCTATCGATGGGTGGGGCTTTCTTT

V gene: TRBV12-5
J gene: TRBJ1-1
clone size: .
D gene: .
CDR3 protein: CASGFPPTLLNTEAFF
CDR3 DNA: TGTGCTAGTGGTTTCCCCCCGACGTTGTTGAACACTGAAGCTTTCTTT

V gene: TRBV7-2
J gene: TRBJ1-5
clone size: once
D gene: .
CDR3 protein: CASSLGGGSNQPQHF
CDR3 DNA: TGTGCCAGCAGCTTAGGGGGAGGTAGCAATCAGCCCCAGCATTTT

V gene: TRBV18
J gene: TRBJ2-1
clone size: .
D gene: .
CDR3 protein: CASSLRAGGIDEQFF
CDR3 DNA: TGTGCCAGCTCACTGAGGGCCGGAGGGATTGATGAGCAGTTCTTC

V gene: TRBV11-3
J gene: TRBJ2-1
clone size: .
D gene: .
CDR3 protein: CASSSTGTSPGAEQFF
CDR3 DNA: TGTGCCAGCAGCTCGACCGGGACGAGCCCTGGTGCTGAGCAGTTCTTC

V gene: TRBV3-1/TRBV3-2
J gene: TRBJ1-2
clone size: .
D gene: .
CDR3 protein: CASSQGNGRFGGYTF
CDR3 DNA: TGTGCCAGCAGCCAAGGGAACGGGCGGTTCGGTGGCTACACCTTC

V gene: TRBV12-3/TRBV12-4
J gene: TRBJ2-1
clone size: .
D gene: TRBD1
CDR3 protein: CASDGQGVSEQFF
CDR3 DNA: TGTGCCAGCGATGGACAGGGGGTTTCTGAGCAGTTCTTC

V gene: TRBV6-1
J gene: TRBJ1-5
clone size: .
D gene: .
CDR3 protein: CASSEGWGNRGNQPQHF
CDR3 DNA: TGTGCCAGCAGTGAAGGGTGGGGAAATCGGGGCAATCAGCCCCAGCATTTT

V gene: TRBV29-1
J gene: TRBJ2-6
clone size: .
D gene: TRBD1
CDR3 protein: CSAGQGGRSGANVLTF
CDR3 DNA: TGCAGCGCCGGACAGGGGGGCCGCTCTGGGGCCAACGTCCTGACTTTC

V gene: TRBV7-2
J gene: TRBJ1-4
clone size: .
D gene: .
CDR3 protein: CASSLGGPADPKLFF
CDR3 DNA: TGTGCCAGCAGCTTAGGCGGGCCGGCAGACCCAAAACTGTTTTTT

V gene: TRBV15
J gene: TRBJ2-1
clone size: .
D gene: TRBD1
CDR3 protein: CATSRRLGTGLINEQFF
CDR3 DNA: TGTGCCACCAGCAGGCGTCTCGGGACAGGGTTGATAAATGAGCAGTTCTTC

V gene: TRBV4-3
J gene: TRBJ2-7
clone size: .
D gene: TRBD2
CDR3 protein: CASSQLAGTEQYF
CDR3 DNA: TGCGCCAGCAGCCAACTAGCGGGAACCGAGCAGTACTTC

V gene: TRBV3-1/TRBV3-2
J gene: TRBJ1-3
clone size: .
D gene: .
CDR3 protein: CASSPTRDKYNSGNTIYF
CDR3 DNA: TGTGCCAGCAGCCCTACCCGGGACAAGTATAACTCTGGAAACACCATATATTTT

V gene: TRBV13
J gene: TRBJ2-5
clone size: .
D gene: TRBD1
CDR3 protein: CASSLKPGGGETQYF
CDR3 DNA: TGTGCCAGCAGCTTGAAGCCAGGGGGTGGAGAGACCCAGTACTTC

V gene: TRBV7-3
J gene: TRBJ2-1
clone size: .
D gene: TRBD2
CDR3 protein: CASSSASGSNINEQFF
CDR3 DNA: TGTGCCAGCAGCTCTGCTAGCGGGAGTAATATCAATGAGCAGTTCTTC

V gene: TRBV28
J gene: TRBJ1-4
clone size: .
D gene: .
CDR3 protein: CASSLSRGANEKLFF
CDR3 DNA: TGTGCCAGCAGTTTATCTAGGGGCGCGAATGAAAAACTGTTTTTT

V gene: TRBV3-1/TRBV3-2
J gene: TRBJ1-2
clone size: .
D gene: .
CDR3 protein: CASSPNPGRANFYGYTF
CDR3 DNA: TGTGCCAGCAGCCCAAATCCGGGCAGGGCAAACTTCTATGGCTACACCTTC

V gene: TRBV21-1
J gene: TRBJ2-7
clone size: .
D gene: .
CDR3 protein: CASSKEASGRAAIPEQYF
CDR3 DNA: TGTGCCAGCAGCAAAGAGGCTAGCGGGAGGGCCGCTATACCCGAGCAGTACTTC

V gene: TRBV28
J gene: TRBJ1-2
clone size: once
D gene: .
CDR3 protein: CASSLSFYGYTF
CDR3 DNA: TGTGCCAGCAGTTTAAGTTTCTATGGCTACACCTTC

V gene: TRBV2
J gene: TRBJ2-7
clone size: .
D gene: .
CDR3 protein: CASSGGGALLEQYF
CDR3 DNA: TGTGCCAGCAGTGGGGGGGGCGCTCTCCTCGAGCAGTACTTC

V gene: TRBV7-8
J gene: TRBJ2-6
clone size: few
D gene: .
CDR3 protein: CASSHDSGANVLTF
CDR3 DNA: TGTGCCAGCAGCCACGACTCTGGGGCCAACGTCCTGACTTTC

V gene: TRBV7-2
J gene: TRBJ1-2
clone size: .
D gene: .
CDR3 protein: CASSLGEGPGGHYGYTF
CDR3 DNA: TGTGCCAGCAGTCTTGGAGAGGGGCCAGGAGGGCACTATGGCTACACCTTC

V gene: TRBV4-3
J gene: TRBJ1-2
clone size: .
D gene: TRBD1
CDR3 protein: CASSQDGLGTGYGYTF
CDR3 DNA: TGCGCCAGCAGCCAAGATGGGTTAGGGACAGGTTATGGCTACACCTTC

V gene: TRBV29-1
J gene: TRBJ2-3
clone size: .
D gene: .
CDR3 protein: CSGRPLKPDTQYF
CDR3 DNA: TGCAGCGGCCGACCACTCAAACCAGATACGCAGTATTTT

V gene: TRBV2
J gene: TRBJ2-3
clone size: .
D gene: TRBD2
CDR3 protein: CASIGGRAKKDTQYF
CDR3 DNA: TGTGCCAGCATTGGCGGGAGGGCCAAGAAAGATACGCAGTATTTT

V gene: TRBV29-1
J gene: TRBJ2-7
clone size: .
D gene: TRBD1
CDR3 protein: CSVEDLTGNYF
CDR3 DNA: TGCAGCGTTGAAGATTTGACAGGGAATTACTTC

V gene: TRBV7-3
J gene: TRBJ1-1
clone size: .
D gene: .
CDR3 protein: CASSSVGTEAFF
CDR3 DNA: TGTGCCAGCAGCTCTGTAGGCACTGAAGCTTTCTTT

V gene: TRBV2
J gene: TRBJ1-2
clone size: .
D gene: .
CDR3 protein: CASSDSRYGYTF
CDR3 DNA: TGTGCCAGCAGTGATTCCAGATATGGCTACACCTTC

V gene: TRBV19
J gene: TRBJ2-5
clone size: .
D gene: .
CDR3 protein: CASSPRREDNNWPKRETQYF
CDR3 DNA: TGTGCCAGTAGTCCCCGGAGGGAAGATAATAATTGGCCTAAAAGAGAGACCCAGTACTTC

V gene: TRBV6-6
J gene: TRBJ2-2
clone size: .
D gene: TRBD2
CDR3 protein: CASSYGTRHTGELFF
CDR3 DNA: TGTGCCAGCAGCTATGGGACTAGACACACCGGGGAGCTGTTTTTT

V gene: TRBV18
J gene: TRBJ2-2
clone size: .
D gene: TRBD2
CDR3 protein: CASSPPGGRTGELFF
CDR3 DNA: TGTGCCAGCTCACCGCCGGGAGGGCGCACCGGGGAGCTGTTTTTT

V gene: TRBV4-2
J gene: TRBJ2-3
clone size: .
D gene: TRBD2
CDR3 protein: CASSQILAGGTDTQYF
CDR3 DNA: TGTGCCAGCAGCCAGATATTAGCGGGAGGTACAGATACGCAGTATTTT

V gene: TRBV7-9
J gene: TRBJ1-2
clone size: .
D gene: TRBD1
CDR3 protein: CASSRGTGAPWPF
CDR3 DNA: TGTGCCAGCAGCCGCGGGACAGGGGCACCCTGGCCCTTC

V gene: TRBV19
J gene: TRBJ1-5
clone size: once
D gene: .
CDR3 protein: CASSITPSNQPQHF
CDR3 DNA: TGTGCCAGTAGTATCACCCCTAGCAATCAGCCCCAGCATTTT

V gene: TRBV28
J gene: TRBJ1-2
clone size: once
D gene: TRBD1
CDR3 protein: CASRTQGASNYGYTF
CDR3 DNA: TGTGCCAGCAGGACCCAGGGGGCTTCGAACTATGGCTACACCTTC

V gene: TRBV20-1
J gene: TRBJ2-7
clone size: .
D gene: TRBD2
CDR3 protein: CSNGGFNEQYF
CDR3 DNA: TGCAGTAACGGGGGGTTCAACGAGCAGTACTTC

V gene: TRBV5-6
J gene: TRBJ1-5
clone size: .
D gene: .
CDR3 protein: CASSPGDFGEPQHF
CDR3 DNA: TGTGCCAGCAGCCCGGGGGATTTTGGGGAGCCCCAGCATTTT

V gene: TRBV7-9
J gene: TRBJ2-1
clone size: .
D gene: .
CDR3 protein: CASSLERTDNEQFF
CDR3 DNA: TGTGCCAGCAGCTTGGAACGGACAGACAATGAGCAGTTCTTC

V gene: TRBV28
J gene: TRBJ1-5
clone size: .
D gene: .
CDR3 protein: CASSPGQRYQPQHF
CDR3 DNA: TGTGCCAGCAGCCCAGGACAGCGATATCAGCCCCAGCATTTT

V gene: TRBV28
J gene: TRBJ2-7
clone size: .
D gene: TRBD1
CDR3 protein: CASSSFRDRGYEQYF
CDR3 DNA: TGTGCCAGCAGTTCCTTTCGGGACAGGGGCTACGAGCAGTACTTC

V gene: TRBV24-1
J gene: TRBJ2-2
clone size: .
D gene: .
CDR3 protein: CATSDEGIRANTGELFF
CDR3 DNA: TGTGCCACCAGTGATGAGGGGATACGGGCGAACACCGGGGAGCTGTTTTTT